The next 30 T cell receptor beta chains were all read from a single sample in a study of CD8 T cells in Susac syndrome. A quantity of roughly 0.5 to 1 ug RNA underwent reverse transcription using random hexamers. TCRdb analysed the immunoSEQ multiplex PCR reads with MiXCR anew, one entry per CDR3 protein. This table has approximately 160,000 distinct CDR3 sequences, 93% appearing once. The source material was CD4+ T cells from PBMCs. The receptors were sampled from a human donor with multiple sclerosis.

The chain couples TRBV4-3 to TRBJ1-2; D gene unclear. V was shortened by 1 base and J by 8 bases, with 17 bases between the two germline ends. The CDR3 runs to 15 residues. Germline CDR1 and CDR2: LGHNA and YSLEER. CDR3 region: CASSQGIGPQGGYTF. The CDR3 DNA reads TGCGCCAGCAGCCAAGGAATAGGGCCTCAAGGCGGCTACACCTTC.

The genes are TRBV5-1 and TRBJ1-6, with D unresolved. V was trimmed by 4 bases and J by 6 bases, leaving 8 bases between them. Germline CDR1 is SGHRS and CDR2 is YFSETQ. This CDR3 region has 13 residues. The CDR3, as DNA: TGCGCCAGCAGCCCCGATTCTAATTCACCCCTCCACTTT. The encoded protein is CASSPDSNSPLHF.

The rearrangement uses TRBV19 and TRBJ1-5; 7 positions match TRBD1. With V trimmed by 7 bases and J by 7 bases, 13 bases remained unmatched. Germline loops: CDR1 LNHDA, CDR2 SQIVND (reference sequence). The CDR3 contains 15 residues. CDR3 region: CASTLQGGQGQPQHF. The CDR3 coding sequence is TGTGCCAGTACTCTCCAGGGGGGGCAGGGGCAGCCCCAGCATTTT.

The J gene is TRBJ1-5, the V gene TRBV20-1, with D uncertain. Germline V gene data show CDR1 as DFQATT and CDR2 as SNEGSKA (reference sequence). V lost 1 base and J lost 2, with 15 bases in between. This CDR3 comprises 16 residues. The CDR3 DNA reads as TGCAGTGCTAGAGGGGTTGGGGTTTTGGGCAATCAGCCCCAGCATTTT. Translating it yields CSARGVGVLGNQPQHF.

CDR3 DNA: TGTGCCAGCAGCTTAGTAGGCCTACAGCGGGATGGCTACACCTTC. Its translation: CASSLVGLQRDGYTF. V is TRBV7-9 and J is TRBJ1-2; D gene ambiguous. Trimming pared 1 base from V and 6 bases from J, leaving 15 bases between. Per the germline V gene, CDR1 is SEHNR and CDR2 is FQNEAQ (reference sequence). The CDR3 contains 15 residues.

This clonotype occurred a few times. The gene calls are TRBV29-1 and TRBJ1-5, with D unclear. Trimming cost V 4 bases and J 0 bases, with 4 bases left between them. CDR3 length: 12 amino acids. Germline CDR1 SQVTM, CDR2 ANQGSEA. In DNA, the CDR3 is TGCAGCGTTGGGGGTAGCAATCAGCCCCAGCATTTT. Its translation is CSVGGSNQPQHF.

This chain uses TRBV2 with TRBJ1-2; tentatively, D is TRBD1 (5 bases). The CDR3 has 12 amino acids. The germline V gene has CDR1 SNHLY and CDR2 FYNNEI. The V end was cut by 7 bases, the J end by 6 bases, with 12 bases between. The CDR3 DNA sequence: TGTGCCAGCACTTGGGACGTGAATGGCTACACCTTC. Its translation: CASTWDVNGYTF.

The chain links TRBV25-1 to TRBJ2-5; D not resolved. The V and J ends lost 4 bases and 4 bases respectively, with 16 bases between them. Looked up from germline, CDR1 is MGHDK and CDR2 is SYGVNS. The CDR3 has 15 residues. In DNA form, the CDR3 reads TGTGCCAGCAGTGTGTCGAGTAGTTTTGTAGAGACCCAGTACTTC. It yields the protein CASSVSSSFVETQYF.

The chain combines TRBV18 with TRBJ1-1; no definite D call. Deletions cut 6 bases from V and 12 bases from J, with 17 bases between. Germline CDR1 and CDR2: KGHSH and LQKENI. This CDR3 is 12 amino acids long. CDR3 protein: CASSPNRGEPFF. The CDR3 DNA reads TGTGCCAGCTCCCCGAACCGCGGCGAACCTTTCTTT.

The chain is built from TRBV19 and TRBJ2-7, with TRBD1 matching over 7 bases. In germline, CDR1 is LNHDA, CDR2 SQIVND (reference sequence). V lost 5 bases, J lost 2 bases, and 3 bases stayed unmatched. The CDR3 loop spans 13 amino acids. The CDR3 DNA reads TGTGCCAGTAGTGCCCAGGGGGCCTACGAGCAGTACTTC. Its translation is CASSAQGAYEQYF.

The V call is TRBV3-1, the J call TRBJ1-5; D is uncertain. Trimming removed 1 base from V and 4 bases from J, with 5 bases in between. Looked up from germline, CDR1 is LGHDT and CDR2 is YNNKEL (reference sequence). The CDR3 consists of 13 residues. Written as DNA, the CDR3 is TGTGCCAGCAGCCAAGGTCAGAATCAGCCCCAGCATTTT. Its protein is CASSQGQNQPQHF.

The chain joins TRBV5-1 to TRBJ2-1; D may be TRBD2 (8 bases). CDR1 and CDR2 (germline): SGHRS, YFSETQ. This CDR3 is built from 16 residues. Deletions cut 4 bases from V and 7 bases from J, with 21 bases between. The CDR3: CASSPPGGGLLNEQFF. In DNA form, the CDR3 reads TGCGCCAGCAGCCCGCCGGGAGGGGGCCTCTTGAATGAGCAGTTCTTC.

V is TRBV7-8 and J is TRBJ2-7; D tentatively reads TRBD1 or TRBD2 (6 bases each). Germline V lookup: CDR1 SGHVS, CDR2 FQNEAQ. Trimming left V 2 bases short and J 1 base short, with 18 bases between. The CDR3 is 17 residues long. CDR3 in DNA: TGTGCCAGCAGCTTACCGATCTGGGGGGCAGGGTCCTACGAGCAGTACTTC. Translation: CASSLPIWGAGSYEQYF. Together with reference TRBV7-8 and TRBJ2-7, the CDR3 gives the full variable domain: GAGVSQSPRYKVAKRGQDVALRCDPISGHVSLFWYQQALGQGPEFLTYFQNEAQLDKSGLPSDRFFAERPEGSVSTLKIQRTQQEDSAVYLCASSLPIWGAGSYEQYFGPGTRLTVT.

The V call is TRBV3-1, the J call TRBJ2-2, with D possibly matching TRBD1 (6 bases). Germline CDR1 is LGHDT and CDR2 is YNNKEL (reference sequence). The germline V and J ends were trimmed by 4 bases and 7 bases, with 10 bases remaining between them. The CDR3 contains 13 residues. The CDR3 loop is CASSPGVGGELFF. CDR3 bases: TGTGCCAGCAGCCCAGGGGTGGGCGGGGAGCTGTTTTTT.

The rearrangement joins TRBV19 to TRBJ2-1; D may be TRBD2 (6 bases). Trimming removed 5 bases at V and 8 bases at J, with 13 bases between. Germline-derived CDR1 and CDR2 are LNHDA and SQIVND (reference sequence). CDR3 length: 13 residues. The CDR3 DNA follows: TGTGCCAGTAGTGCGGGGCTGAGCGATGAGCAGTTCTTC. Translating gives CASSAGLSDEQFF.

V is TRBV29-1 and J is TRBJ2-3; maybe TRBD2 (6 bases). The CDR3 spans 15 residues. V shed 1 base and J shed 2 bases, with 13 bases lying between them. Germline assignment: CDR1 SQVTM and CDR2 ANQGSEA. As DNA, the CDR3 is TGCAGCGTTGAAGCCCGGCAGCGGGCCACAGATACGCAGTATTTT. Translating it yields CSVEARQRATDTQYF.

The chain links TRBV2 to TRBJ1-5, with D possibly being TRBD1 (6 bases). The V gene's germline CDR1 is SNHLY and CDR2 FYNNEI. The CDR3 loop spans 15 amino acids. V lost 6 bases, J lost 1 base, and 13 bases lay in between. CDR3 loop: CASSYRVFSNQPQHF. The CDR3 DNA follows: TGTGCCAGCAGCTACAGGGTGTTCAGCAATCAGCCCCAGCATTTT.

The chain joins TRBV5-4 to TRBJ2-2, with TRBD1 identical over 11 bases. CDR1 is SGHNT, CDR2 YYREEE, per germline (reference sequence). The CDR3 sequence is 15 residues long. Unmatched junction bases numbered 8, after V lost 4 bases and J lost 9 bases. The CDR3 spells CASSGDRGSPRELFF. The CDR3 bases are TGTGCCAGCAGCGGGGACAGGGGGTCCCCCCGGGAGCTGTTTTTT.

For the CDR3, the DNA is TGTGCCAGCAGCTTTGGCAGGGGGGGCACAGATACGCAGTATTTT. Protein: CASSFGRGGTDTQYF. V usage is TRBV7-9 and J usage is TRBJ2-3; a possible D gene is TRBD1 (7 bases). The CDR3 is 15 residues long. Germline CDR1 is SEHNR and CDR2 is FQNEAQ (reference sequence). The germline V and J ends were trimmed by 3 bases and 1 base, with 11 bases remaining between them. Variable domain in full (rest from reference TRBV7-9 and TRBJ2-3): DTGVSQNPRHKITKRGQNVTFRCDPISEHNRLYWYRQTLGQGPEFLTYFQNEAQLEKSRLLSDRFSAERPKGSFSTLEIQRTEQGDSAMYLCASSFGRGGTDTQYFGPGTRLTVL.

CDR3 coding DNA: TGTGCCTGGAGTGCCGCACAGGGCCCGGGGACTGAAGCTTTCTTT. It codes for CAWSAAQGPGTEAFF. This rearrangement joins TRBV30 to TRBJ1-1; TRBD1 is a possible D gene (6 bases). The germline gives CDR1 GTSNPN, CDR2 SVGIG (reference sequence). Trimming pared 1 base from V and 5 bases from J, leaving 17 bases between. The CDR3 has 15 residues.

J is TRBJ2-1 and V is TRBV20-1, with 7 bases matching TRBD1. Germline CDR1 and CDR2: DFQATT and SNEGSKA (reference sequence). CDR3 length: 14 residues. V lost 6 bases, J lost 5 bases, and 10 bases stayed unmatched. CDR3 DNA: TGCAGTGCCTCAGGGGGAGCCTGGGACAATGAGCAGTTCTTC. It yields the protein CSASGGAWDNEQFF.

The chain recombines TRBV3-1 with TRBJ2-2, with D perhaps TRBD1 (6 bases). This CDR3 has 18 residues. Germline V gives CDR1 LGHDT, CDR2 YNNKEL (reference sequence). Trimming removed 2 bases at V and 3 bases at J, with 19 bases between. CDR3 in DNA: TGTGCCAGCAGCCAAATACCCAACAGGGCGTCGGACACCGGGGAGCTGTTTTTT. Encoded protein: CASSQIPNRASDTGELFF.

The J gene is TRBJ2-4, the V gene TRBV19, with D maybe TRBD1 (5 bases). Germline CDR1 reads LNHDA; CDR2 reads SQIVND (reference sequence). The CDR3 spans 13 residues. V was pared by 3 bases and J by 5 bases, with 8 bases between. DNA of the CDR3: TGTGCCAGTAGTATTCAGGGCCAAAACATTCAGTACTTC. Translating gives CASSIQGQNIQYF.

The V gene is TRBV7-2, the J gene TRBJ1-1, with a possible D match to TRBD1 (6 bases). Trimming removed 0 bases at V and 9 bases at J, with 11 bases between. CDR3 length: 13 amino acids. Germline assignment: CDR1 SGHTA and CDR2 FQGNSA. CDR3 amino acids: CASSLARGSQAFF. DNA of the CDR3: TGTGCCAGCAGCTTAGCAAGGGGGTCACAAGCTTTCTTT. Combining the CDR3 with reference TRBV7-2 and TRBJ1-1 gives the whole variable domain GAGVSQSPSNKVTEKGKDVELRCDPISGHTALYWYRQSLGQGLEFLIYFQGNSAPDKSGLPSDRFSAERTGGSVSTLTIQRTQQEDSAVYLCASSLARGSQAFFGQGTRLTVV.

The CDR3 protein is CASSQSEIRIPTNTGELFF. The CDR3 nucleotides are TGCGCCAGCAGTCAATCGGAAATCCGGATTCCCACGAACACCGGGGAGCTGTTTTTT. This chain connects TRBV23-1 to TRBJ2-2; D remains ambiguous. TRBV23-1 is marked as an open reading frame, function uncertain. The V end was cut by 0 bases, the J end by 0 bases, with 17 bases between. This CDR3 comprises 19 residues.

The V and J genes are TRBV3-1 and TRBJ1-1; the D is unclear. The V gene lost 8 bases and the J gene lost 1 base, with 14 bases spanning the gap. Per the germline V gene, CDR1 is LGHDT and CDR2 is YNNKEL (reference sequence). The CDR3 is 14 residues long. In DNA form, the CDR3 reads TGTGCCAGCGGACCGGGGTCCCGGAACACTGAAGCTTTCTTT. It yields the protein CASGPGSRNTEAFF.

V usage is TRBV5-4 and J usage is TRBJ2-1, with D perhaps matching TRBD2 (6 bases). Per germline, CDR1 SGHNT and CDR2 YYREEE (reference sequence). CDR3 length: 16 amino acids. V lost 0 bases, J lost 4 bases, and 14 bases lay in between. CDR3 sequence: CASSLGGGTLYNEQFF. The CDR3 nucleotides are TGTGCCAGCAGCTTGGGTGGAGGGACTTTATACAATGAGCAGTTCTTC.

The genes are TRBV9 and TRBJ2-7; the D gene could be TRBD1 or TRBD2 (5 bases each). The CDR3 extends over 15 amino acids. Germline lookup yields CDR1 SGDLS and CDR2 YYNGEE. V was cut by 7 bases and J by 6 bases, with 23 bases left in between. The chain's CDR3 is CASGRRGDPASEQYF. The DNA for the CDR3 is TGTGCCAGCGGCCGAAGAGGGGACCCGGCATCCGAGCAGTACTTC.

The gene calls are TRBV7-9 and TRBJ2-7, with 7 positions matching TRBD1. The V segment lost 4 bases and the J segment 5 bases; nucleotides outside the gene matches: 14. The CDR3 loop spans 16 amino acids. Germline CDR1 is SEHNR and CDR2 is FQNEAQ (reference sequence). In DNA form, the CDR3 reads TGTGCCAGCAGCTCCTTCGGGGCAGGGGGTGTGAACGAGCAGTACTTC. Protein sequence: CASSSFGAGGVNEQYF.

This chain uses TRBV12-3 or TRBV12-4 with TRBJ2-1; D remains ambiguous. The CDR3 consists of 12 residues. The ends were cut back, 3 bases at V and 8 bases at J, with 8 bases in the middle. CDR3 DNA: TGTGCCAGCAGTTTTTCGTCTCATGAGCAGTTCTTC. This gives the protein CASSFSSHEQFF.